Described below is a single T cell receptor (beta chain) sequence and its context. Its target is unknown. 75,000 to 100,000 naive or memory CD4+ cells were cultured with CEF peptides for approximately eleven days. This entry comes from a study of CD4 T cells in relation to SARS-CoV-2 and coronaviruses. This table comes from immunoSEQ multiplex PCR, and its TCRdb copy is limited to in-frame clones, with some not included. There are over 40,000 clones in the sample; over 75% occur only once, and less than 1.5% lies in the top ten. Sequences were obtained from naive CD4+ T cells from PBMCs, cultured in vitro. Subset denoted: naive CD4+ T cells isolated by negative enrichment. The source is an adult with COVID-19.

The CDR3 nucleotides read TGTGCCATCAAATACAGTAGCAATGAGCAGTTCTTC. This sequence encodes CAIKYSSNEQFF. The V and J genes are TRBV12-3 or TRBV12-4 and TRBJ2-1; D remains unclear. V was pared by 10 bases and J by 6 bases, with 13 bases between. The CDR3 extends over 12 amino acids.